The rows below give T cell receptor beta chains drawn from one sample of a study of blood T cell repertoires in COVID-19. Sequenced by immunoSEQ multiplex PCR; TCRdb stores in-frame clones only, minus some. The data hold about 220,000 clones, with roughly 84% observed a single time. The specimen sequenced was PBMCs or T cells enriched from blood (not recorded which). The receptors originated from a middle-aged woman who had recovered from COVID-19. Each CDR3 is given with its conserved first and last residue. A D gene is named only where the DNA matches it firmly. The size of a clone is reported for some rows only, either as once, few or many, or as a class for expanded clones.

v_call: TRBV5-5
j_call: TRBJ2-7
clone_size: few
d_call: TRBD1
cdr3_nt: TGTGCCAGCAGCTCGAGAGGACAGGGGTTGAACGAGCAGTACTTC
cdr3_aa: CASSSRGQGLNEQYF

v_call: TRBV7-3
j_call: TRBJ2-3
clone_size: .
d_call: .
cdr3_nt: TGTGCCAGCAGCTTAGGGCTTAGCACAGATACGCAGTATTTT
cdr3_aa: CASSLGLSTDTQYF

v_call: TRBV24-1
j_call: TRBJ1-2
clone_size: .
d_call: .
cdr3_nt: TGTGCCACCAGTGATGGTCCAGTCAACTATGGCTACACCTTC
cdr3_aa: CATSDGPVNYGYTF

v_call: TRBV6-1
j_call: TRBJ1-3
clone_size: once
d_call: .
cdr3_nt: TGTGCCAGCAGTGAACCCCGCCCGAGCCTACTCTCTGGAAACACCATATATTTT
cdr3_aa: CASSEPRPSLLSGNTIYF

v_call: TRBV5-6
j_call: TRBJ1-2
clone_size: .
d_call: .
cdr3_nt: TGTGCCAGCAGCCTCGTTGAGGCGGCGGAGTATGGCTACACCTTC
cdr3_aa: CASSLVEAAEYGYTF

v_call: TRBV15
j_call: TRBJ1-5
clone_size: .
d_call: TRBD1
cdr3_nt: TGTGCCACCAGCAGAGATTCGAGAGGGGGCTGGGGTCAGCCCCAGCATTTT
cdr3_aa: CATSRDSRGGWGQPQHF

v_call: TRBV2
j_call: TRBJ1-1
clone_size: few
d_call: .
cdr3_nt: TGTGCCAGCAGAGACGACAGTCACACTGAAGCTTTCTTT
cdr3_aa: CASRDDSHTEAFF

v_call: TRBV18
j_call: TRBJ1-1
clone_size: .
d_call: .
cdr3_nt: TGTGCCAGCTCACCACCACCAGGAGGGGTCTTAGCTTTCTTT
cdr3_aa: CASSPPPGGVLAFF

v_call: TRBV4-1
j_call: TRBJ2-3
clone_size: .
d_call: .
cdr3_nt: TGCGCCAGCAGCCAAGTAGTGGGCATAACAGATACGCAGTATTTT
cdr3_aa: CASSQVVGITDTQYF

v_call: TRBV10-3
j_call: TRBJ2-1
clone_size: .
d_call: TRBD1
cdr3_nt: TGTGCCATCAGCGGACAGGAGAGCTCCTACAATGAGCAGTTCTTC
cdr3_aa: CAISGQESSYNEQFF

v_call: TRBV28
j_call: TRBJ1-1
clone_size: .
d_call: .
cdr3_nt: TGTGCCAGCAGTTTTGCCACCCCGGCGGGAGCTTTCTTT
cdr3_aa: CASSFATPAGAFF

v_call: TRBV30
j_call: TRBJ2-3
clone_size: few
d_call: .
cdr3_nt: TGTGCCTGGAGCCCTTGGACTAGCACAGATACGCAGTATTTT
cdr3_aa: CAWSPWTSTDTQYF

v_call: TRBV11-2
j_call: TRBJ2-7
clone_size: .
d_call: TRBD2
cdr3_nt: TGTGCCAGCAGCTCGGGACTATCCTACGAGCAGTACTTC
cdr3_aa: CASSSGLSYEQYF

v_call: TRBV12-3/TRBV12-4
j_call: TRBJ1-2
clone_size: .
d_call: .
cdr3_nt: TGTGCCAGCAGTATCCAGGGGAGTTATGGCTACACCTTC
cdr3_aa: CASSIQGSYGYTF

v_call: TRBV27
j_call: TRBJ1-5
clone_size: .
d_call: .
cdr3_nt: TGTGCCAGCCCTGGGGGGAGACCAAGGAATCAGCCCCAGCATTTT
cdr3_aa: CASPGGRPRNQPQHF

v_call: TRBV12-5
j_call: TRBJ1-3
clone_size: .
d_call: .
cdr3_nt: TGTGCTAGTGGCCTGACTAGGGGTGGGTTTGACGGAAACACCATATATTTT
cdr3_aa: CASGLTRGGFDGNTIYF

v_call: TRBV5-5
j_call: TRBJ1-2
clone_size: .
d_call: .
cdr3_nt: TGTGCCAGCAGCTCCGCCGGACTTTTGGGCTACACCTTC
cdr3_aa: CASSSAGLLGYTF

v_call: TRBV23-1
j_call: TRBJ2-7
clone_size: .
d_call: .
cdr3_nt: TGCGCCAGCCTTACCCGGGACACCTCCTACGAGCAGTACTTC
cdr3_aa: CASLTRDTSYEQYF

v_call: TRBV5-4
j_call: TRBJ1-6
clone_size: .
d_call: TRBD1
cdr3_nt: TGTGCCAGCAGCCCGGGGGGGACAGAGAATTCACCCCTCCACTTT
cdr3_aa: CASSPGGTENSPLHF

v_call: TRBV7-3
j_call: TRBJ2-1
clone_size: .
d_call: TRBD2
cdr3_nt: TGTGCCAGCAGCTTATCGGGACTAGCGGGAGGGAATGAGCAGTTCTTC
cdr3_aa: CASSLSGLAGGNEQFF

v_call: TRBV14
j_call: TRBJ2-1
clone_size: .
d_call: TRBD2
cdr3_nt: TGTGCCAGCAGCCAAGGGACTAGCTTTAGGGATGAGCAGTTCTTC
cdr3_aa: CASSQGTSFRDEQFF

v_call: TRBV2
j_call: TRBJ2-7
clone_size: .
d_call: .
cdr3_nt: TGTGCCGCCTCAGCCGATCCGGGGATCTACGAGCAGTACTTC
cdr3_aa: CAASADPGIYEQYF

v_call: TRBV3-1/TRBV3-2
j_call: TRBJ1-4
clone_size: .
d_call: .
cdr3_nt: TGTGCCAGCAGCCAAGATTGGGGGGAGGAAAAACTGTTTTTT
cdr3_aa: CASSQDWGEEKLFF

v_call: TRBV11-2
j_call: TRBJ2-7
clone_size: once
d_call: .
cdr3_nt: TGTGCCAGCAGGTCAAACAGGGTCCCCTCCTACGAGCAGTACTTC
cdr3_aa: CASRSNRVPSYEQYF

v_call: TRBV27
j_call: TRBJ2-1
clone_size: few
d_call: TRBD2
cdr3_nt: TGTGCCAGCAGTCCTAGCGGAAGCTACAATGAGCAGTTCTTC
cdr3_aa: CASSPSGSYNEQFF

v_call: TRBV28
j_call: TRBJ2-3
clone_size: .
d_call: .
cdr3_nt: TGTGCCAGCAGTCCTAGCACAGATACGCAGTATTTT
cdr3_aa: CASSPSTDTQYF

v_call: TRBV13
j_call: TRBJ2-3
clone_size: .
d_call: TRBD1
cdr3_nt: TGTGCCAGCAGCGAGAGGACAGGGGGCCGAACAGATACGCAGTATTTT
cdr3_aa: CASSERTGGRTDTQYF

v_call: TRBV5-1
j_call: TRBJ2-7
clone_size: .
d_call: TRBD1
cdr3_nt: TGCGCCAGCAGCACCGGGACAGGGACCTACGAGCAGTACTTC
cdr3_aa: CASSTGTGTYEQYF

v_call: TRBV2
j_call: TRBJ2-2
clone_size: few
d_call: TRBD2
cdr3_nt: TGTGCCAGCAGTGTGGGACTAGCGGGCTTCACCGGGGAGCTGTTTTTT
cdr3_aa: CASSVGLAGFTGELFF

v_call: TRBV28
j_call: TRBJ2-2
clone_size: once
d_call: TRBD2
cdr3_nt: TGTGCCAGCACCGCTCCCTCGACTAGCGGGAGTCCGCCCGGGGAGCTGTTTTTT
cdr3_aa: CASTAPSTSGSPPGELFF

v_call: TRBV19
j_call: TRBJ2-7
clone_size: .
d_call: .
cdr3_nt: TGTGCCAGTAGTGCCCGGGACTTATACGAGCAGTACTTC
cdr3_aa: CASSARDLYEQYF

v_call: TRBV4-2
j_call: TRBJ2-1
clone_size: .
d_call: .
cdr3_nt: TGTGCCAGCAGCCAAGGTTCAGGGAATTTCAATGAGCAGTTCTTC
cdr3_aa: CASSQGSGNFNEQFF

v_call: TRBV4-1
j_call: TRBJ1-3
clone_size: .
d_call: TRBD1
cdr3_nt: TGCGCCAGCAGCCCTTCGCAGGGGGCGAGAGGAAACACCATATATTTT
cdr3_aa: CASSPSQGARGNTIYF

v_call: TRBV5-4
j_call: TRBJ1-4
clone_size: .
d_call: TRBD1
cdr3_nt: TGTGCCAGCAGCTCTTCACAGGGGGAAAGGGAAAAACTGTTTTTT
cdr3_aa: CASSSSQGEREKLFF

v_call: TRBV6-1
j_call: TRBJ2-1
clone_size: .
d_call: .
cdr3_nt: TGTGCCAGCAGGGAAGTTGGGCGGGATCTTGGCAATGAGCAGTTCTTC
cdr3_aa: CASREVGRDLGNEQFF

v_call: TRBV7-2
j_call: TRBJ2-7
clone_size: .
d_call: .
cdr3_nt: TGTGCCAGCAGCTTAAGTAGGGCGGCAGGGGCCTACGAGCAGTACTTC
cdr3_aa: CASSLSRAAGAYEQYF

v_call: TRBV6-2/TRBV6-3
j_call: TRBJ2-2
clone_size: .
d_call: TRBD1
cdr3_nt: TGTGCCAGCATCCCGAGGGGGACAGGGGATGCCGGGGAGCTGTTTTTT
cdr3_aa: CASIPRGTGDAGELFF

v_call: TRBV7-9
j_call: TRBJ2-3
clone_size: .
d_call: .
cdr3_nt: TGTGCCAGCAGCTCGGACAAAAGGACAGATACGCAGTATTTT
cdr3_aa: CASSSDKRTDTQYF

v_call: TRBV19
j_call: TRBJ2-4
clone_size: few
d_call: .
cdr3_nt: TGTGCCAGTAGTATTGGACAGATAGCCAAAAACATTCAGTACTTC
cdr3_aa: CASSIGQIAKNIQYF

v_call: TRBV10-3
j_call: TRBJ2-2
clone_size: .
d_call: .
cdr3_nt: TGTGCCATCAGTGAGAGCGTCGGGGAGCTGTTTTTT
cdr3_aa: CAISESVGELFF

v_call: TRBV30
j_call: TRBJ1-6
clone_size: .
d_call: .
cdr3_nt: TGTGCCTGGGCCCAGGGGCCTGAGGGTTCACCCCTCCACTTT
cdr3_aa: CAWAQGPEGSPLHF

v_call: TRBV5-1
j_call: TRBJ2-1
clone_size: .
d_call: TRBD2
cdr3_nt: TGCGCCAGCAGCCCAAGGACTAGCGGGAGATTGAGTGAGCAGTTCTTC
cdr3_aa: CASSPRTSGRLSEQFF

v_call: TRBV9
j_call: TRBJ1-2
clone_size: .
d_call: .
cdr3_nt: TGTGCCAGCAGCGTAGGTCCCGGGGTATCGGGCTACACCTTC
cdr3_aa: CASSVGPGVSGYTF

v_call: TRBV5-4
j_call: TRBJ2-1
clone_size: .
d_call: .
cdr3_nt: TGTGCCAGCAGCCCCCCGTTTGGGGGGTATGAGCAGTTCTTC
cdr3_aa: CASSPPFGGYEQFF

v_call: TRBV4-1
j_call: TRBJ2-1
clone_size: .
d_call: .
cdr3_nt: TGCGCCAGCAGCCAACAACAAGGGGACAATGAGCAGTTCTTC
cdr3_aa: CASSQQQGDNEQFF

v_call: TRBV6-2/TRBV6-3
j_call: TRBJ2-3
clone_size: .
d_call: .
cdr3_nt: TGTGCCAGCAGTTACGATCAGGTCCGAACAGATACGCAGTATTTT
cdr3_aa: CASSYDQVRTDTQYF

v_call: TRBV7-9
j_call: TRBJ2-2
clone_size: .
d_call: .
cdr3_nt: TGTGCCAGCAGCTTAAGGGGCACGGGCCCCGGGGAGCTGTTTTTT
cdr3_aa: CASSLRGTGPGELFF

v_call: TRBV7-9
j_call: TRBJ2-2
clone_size: .
d_call: TRBD1
cdr3_nt: TGTGCCAGCAGCTTAGGGACAGGGGGATCCGGGGAGCTGTTTTTT
cdr3_aa: CASSLGTGGSGELFF

v_call: TRBV7-2
j_call: TRBJ2-3
clone_size: .
d_call: TRBD1
cdr3_nt: TGTGCCAGCAGCTCGACAGGGTTTGGGCCAGATACGCAGTATTTT
cdr3_aa: CASSSTGFGPDTQYF

v_call: TRBV13
j_call: TRBJ1-1
clone_size: .
d_call: .
cdr3_nt: TGTGCCAGCAGCTTAACCGCGACTGAAGCTTTCTTT
cdr3_aa: CASSLTATEAFF

v_call: TRBV7-9
j_call: TRBJ1-2
clone_size: .
d_call: TRBD1
cdr3_nt: TGTGCCAGCAGCTTAGTTAGGCCGACAGGGGCGTATGGCTACACCTTC
cdr3_aa: CASSLVRPTGAYGYTF

v_call: TRBV19
j_call: TRBJ2-2
clone_size: .
d_call: .
cdr3_nt: TGTGCCAGTAGTATTAGCGCAGGCCCGACCCGGGAGCTGTTTTTT
cdr3_aa: CASSISAGPTRELFF

v_call: TRBV4-1
j_call: TRBJ1-2
clone_size: .
d_call: TRBD1
cdr3_nt: TGCGCCAGCAGCCTCTACGCGGGACAGGAAGGTGGCTACACCTTC
cdr3_aa: CASSLYAGQEGGYTF

v_call: TRBV4-2
j_call: TRBJ2-5
clone_size: .
d_call: TRBD2
cdr3_nt: TGTGCCAGCAGCCAGGCCGGTAGCGGGTCTGAAGAGACCCAGTACTTC
cdr3_aa: CASSQAGSGSEETQYF

v_call: TRBV18
j_call: TRBJ2-1
clone_size: once
d_call: TRBD2
cdr3_nt: TGTGCCAGCTCACCAACATCCGGGACTAGCGAAGGGCAGTTCTTC
cdr3_aa: CASSPTSGTSEGQFF

v_call: TRBV15
j_call: TRBJ2-1
clone_size: .
d_call: .
cdr3_nt: TGTGCCACCAGCCGGCGGGTGAACTCCTACAATGAGCAGTTCTTC
cdr3_aa: CATSRRVNSYNEQFF